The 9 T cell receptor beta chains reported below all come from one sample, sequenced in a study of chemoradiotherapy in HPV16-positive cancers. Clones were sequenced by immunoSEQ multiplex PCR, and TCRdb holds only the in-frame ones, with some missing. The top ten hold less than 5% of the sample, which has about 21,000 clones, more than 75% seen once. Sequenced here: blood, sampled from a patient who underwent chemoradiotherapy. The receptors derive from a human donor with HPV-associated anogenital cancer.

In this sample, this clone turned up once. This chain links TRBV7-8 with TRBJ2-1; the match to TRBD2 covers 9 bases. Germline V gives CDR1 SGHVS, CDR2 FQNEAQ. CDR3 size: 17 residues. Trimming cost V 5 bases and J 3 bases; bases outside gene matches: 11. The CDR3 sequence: CASSRSGSGSSYNEQFF. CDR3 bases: TGTGCCAGCAGCCGTTCAGGTAGCGGGAGTAGCTACAATGAGCAGTTCTTC. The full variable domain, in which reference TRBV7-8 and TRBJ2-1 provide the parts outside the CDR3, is GAGVSQSPRYKVAKRGQDVALRCDPISGHVSLFWYQQALGQGPEFLTYFQNEAQLDKSGLPSDRFFAERPEGSVSTLKIQRTQQEDSAVYLCASSRSGSGSSYNEQFFGPGTRLTVL.

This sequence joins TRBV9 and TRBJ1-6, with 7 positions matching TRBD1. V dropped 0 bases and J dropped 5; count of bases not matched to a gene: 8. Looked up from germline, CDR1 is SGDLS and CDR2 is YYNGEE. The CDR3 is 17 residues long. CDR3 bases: TGTGCCAGCAGCGTAGAGGGACAGCCTCGAAATAATTCACCCCTCCACTTT. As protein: CASSVEGQPRNNSPLHF.

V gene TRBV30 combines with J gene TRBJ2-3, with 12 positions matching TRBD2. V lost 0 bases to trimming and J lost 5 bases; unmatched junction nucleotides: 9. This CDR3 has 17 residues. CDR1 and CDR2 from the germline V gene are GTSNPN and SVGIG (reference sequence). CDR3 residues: CAWSVQASGRARDTQYF. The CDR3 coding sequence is TGTGCCTGGAGTGTACAGGCTAGCGGGAGGGCCAGAGATACGCAGTATTTT.

The CDR3 protein is CASSVGQDYGYTF. The CDR3 DNA sequence: TGTGCCAGCAGCGTCGGACAGGACTATGGCTACACCTTC. The J gene is TRBJ1-2, the V gene TRBV9; 7 nucleotides line up with TRBD1. CDR1 SGDLS and CDR2 YYNGEE come from the germline V gene. CDR3 length: 13 residues. V shed 2 bases and J 3 bases; nucleotides not matched to a gene: 1.

The CDR3 DNA is TGTGCCAGCATGCAACTCAATCATCAGCCCCAGCATTTT. As protein: CASMQLNHQPQHF. This chain joins TRBV2 and TRBJ1-5; unclear D gene. CDR3 length: 13 amino acids. Trimming pared 7 bases from V and 5 bases from J, leaving 12 bases between. CDR1 and CDR2 (germline): SNHLY, FYNNEI.

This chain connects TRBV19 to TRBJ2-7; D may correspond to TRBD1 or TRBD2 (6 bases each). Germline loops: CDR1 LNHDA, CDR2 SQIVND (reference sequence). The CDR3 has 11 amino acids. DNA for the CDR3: TGTGCTTCCCGGAGGGGGATTGAGCAGTACTTC. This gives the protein CASRRGIEQYF.

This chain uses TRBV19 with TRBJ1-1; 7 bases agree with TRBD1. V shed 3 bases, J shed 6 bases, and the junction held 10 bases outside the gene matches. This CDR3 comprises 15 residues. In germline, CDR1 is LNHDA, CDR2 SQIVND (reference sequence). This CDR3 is CASSILAGGASEAFF. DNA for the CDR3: TGTGCCAGTAGTATTTTGGCAGGGGGAGCCTCTGAAGCTTTCTTT.

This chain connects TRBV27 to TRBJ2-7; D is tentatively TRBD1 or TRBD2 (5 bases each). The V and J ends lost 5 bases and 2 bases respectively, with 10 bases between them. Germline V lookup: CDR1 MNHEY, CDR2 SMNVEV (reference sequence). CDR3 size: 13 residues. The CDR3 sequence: CASSPGRTYEQYF. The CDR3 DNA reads TGTGCCAGCAGTCCGGGGCGAACCTACGAGCAGTACTTC.

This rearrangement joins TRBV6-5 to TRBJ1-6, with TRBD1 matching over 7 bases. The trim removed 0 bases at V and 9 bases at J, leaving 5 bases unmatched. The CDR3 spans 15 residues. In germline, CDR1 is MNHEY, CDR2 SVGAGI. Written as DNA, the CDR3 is TGTGCCAGCAGTTACTCCCCCGGGACAGCTTCACCCCTCCACTTT. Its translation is CASSYSPGTASPLHF.